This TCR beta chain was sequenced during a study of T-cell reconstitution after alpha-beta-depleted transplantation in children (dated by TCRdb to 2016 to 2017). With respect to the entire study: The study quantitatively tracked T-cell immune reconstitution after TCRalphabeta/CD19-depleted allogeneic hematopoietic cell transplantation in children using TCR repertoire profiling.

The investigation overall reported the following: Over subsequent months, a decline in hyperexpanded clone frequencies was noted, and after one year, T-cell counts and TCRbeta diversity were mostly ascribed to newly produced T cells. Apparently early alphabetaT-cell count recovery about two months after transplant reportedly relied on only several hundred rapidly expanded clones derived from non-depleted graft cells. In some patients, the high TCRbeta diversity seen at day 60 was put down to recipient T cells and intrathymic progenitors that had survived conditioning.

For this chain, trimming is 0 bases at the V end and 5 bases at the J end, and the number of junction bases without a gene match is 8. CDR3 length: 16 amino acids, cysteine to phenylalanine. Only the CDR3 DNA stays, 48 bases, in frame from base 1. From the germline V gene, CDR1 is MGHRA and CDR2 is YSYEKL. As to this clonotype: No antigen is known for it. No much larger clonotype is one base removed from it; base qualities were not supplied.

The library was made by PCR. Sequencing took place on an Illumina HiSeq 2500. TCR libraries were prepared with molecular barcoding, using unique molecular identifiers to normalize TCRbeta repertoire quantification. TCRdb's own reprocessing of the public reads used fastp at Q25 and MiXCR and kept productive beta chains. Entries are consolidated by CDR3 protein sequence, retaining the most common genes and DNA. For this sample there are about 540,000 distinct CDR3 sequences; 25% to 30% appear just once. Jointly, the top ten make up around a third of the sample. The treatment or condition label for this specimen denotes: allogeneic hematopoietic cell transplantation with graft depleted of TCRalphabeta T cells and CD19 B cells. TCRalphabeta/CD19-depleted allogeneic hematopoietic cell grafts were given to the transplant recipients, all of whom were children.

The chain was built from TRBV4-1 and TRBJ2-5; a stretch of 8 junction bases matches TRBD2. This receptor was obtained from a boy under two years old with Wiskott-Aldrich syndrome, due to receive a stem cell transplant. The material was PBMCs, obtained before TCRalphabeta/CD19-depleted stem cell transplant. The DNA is TGCGCCAGCAGCCAAGATCGTGGGACTAGAGGGGAGACCCAGTACTTC. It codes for CASSQDRGTRGETQYF.